Shown below are 30 T cell receptor beta chains from a single sample sequenced in a study of blood T cell repertoires in COVID-19. Some clones are missing from TCRdb's copy, which holds only in-frame ones; the method was immunoSEQ multiplex PCR. This sample yields some 93,000 clones, of which 85% to 90% are seen a single time; 3.8% belongs to the top ten. The sample comprised peripheral blood. Receptor source: a man aged 55 to 69 with acute or convalescent COVID-19.

This clone counts as medium-sized (0.01 to 0.1%). This chain connects TRBV4-1 to TRBJ2-1; 7 bases line up with TRBD2. The junction had 5 bases not matched to a gene; V was cut back by 0 bases and J by 6 bases. This CDR3 has 15 amino acids. Germline loops: CDR1 MGHRA, CDR2 YSYEKL. CDR3 sequence (DNA): TGCGCCAGCAGCCAAGAGGGACTAACCTCCAATGAGCAGTTCTTC. This translates into CASSQEGLTSNEQFF.

This chain joins TRBV27 and TRBJ2-1; possible D gene TRBD1, 7 bases. The V gene's germline CDR1 is MNHEY and CDR2 SMNVEV (reference sequence). This CDR3 is 15 amino acids long. Between the trimmed V and J ends, which lost 3 bases and 8 bases, there was a span of 17 bases. CDR3: CASSFLSGGGDEQFF. The CDR3 DNA reads TGTGCCAGCAGTTTTCTTAGCGGAGGGGGCGATGAGCAGTTCTTC.

The J gene is TRBJ1-1, the V gene TRBV9; a weak D match, TRBD1 (6 bases). Germline V lookup: CDR1 SGDLS, CDR2 YYNGEE. The CDR3 consists of 14 residues. V was cut by 5 bases and J by 0 bases, with 11 bases left in between. In DNA, the CDR3 is TGTGCCAGCAGTAAGGACAGCCTGAACACTGAAGCTTTCTTT. The encoded protein is CASSKDSLNTEAFF.

The chain is built from TRBV14 and TRBJ2-7, with TRBD1 as a possible D gene (6 bases). Germline V gives CDR1 SGHDN, CDR2 FVKESK. V was shortened by 7 bases and J by 4 bases, with 14 bases between the two germline ends. CDR3 length equals 13 residues. Here the CDR3 reads CASNSGQLYEQYF. CDR3 coding DNA: TGTGCCAGCAACTCGGGACAACTTTACGAGCAGTACTTC.

This clone was detected only once. The rearrangement links TRBV12-3 or TRBV12-4 to TRBJ1-4, with no clear D. This CDR3 comprises 13 residues. V was shortened by 6 bases and J by 3 bases, with 8 bases between the two germline ends. For the CDR3, the DNA is TGTGCCAGCAGCCCCCTAGCTAATGAAAAACTGTTTTTT. It is translated as CASSPLANEKLFF.

This chain joins TRBV11-2 and TRBJ2-5; D is perhaps TRBD2 (7 bases). This CDR3 has 17 residues. Germline-derived CDR1 and CDR2 are SGHAT and FQNNGV. Trimming pared 2 bases from V and 5 bases from J, leaving 21 bases between. The CDR3 DNA sequence: TGTGCCAGCAGCTTAAGGTTAGGCGGGGGCAGTTTGGAGACCCAGTACTTC. It yields the protein CASSLRLGGGSLETQYF.

The gene calls are TRBV4-3 and TRBJ2-7, with TRBD2 identical over 8 bases. The CDR3 extends over 15 amino acids. After removal of 1 base from V and 1 base from J, the junction contained 3 bases not matched to a gene. Germline loops: CDR1 LGHNA, CDR2 YSLEER. The CDR3 region has the DNA TGCGCCAGCAGCCAAGGTCCGGGGGGGTCCTACGAGCAGTACTTC. This encodes CASSQGPGGSYEQYF.

This clone has a handful of counts. The chain combines TRBV19 with TRBJ1-2; 11 positions match TRBD1. The CDR3 loop spans 14 amino acids. J was trimmed by 5 bases and V by 4 bases; bases with no gene match: 3. Germline values: CDR1 LNHDA, CDR2 SQIVND (reference sequence). In DNA, the CDR3 is TGTGCCAGTAGTACCGGGACAGGGGGATATGGCTACACCTTC. Its protein is CASSTGTGGYGYTF.

This clone was counted once. The genes are TRBV30 and TRBJ2-6; 11 nucleotides match TRBD1. V lost 3 bases and J lost 3; bases outside the gene matches: 19. The CDR3 runs to 21 residues. CDR1 GTSNPN and CDR2 SVGIG come from the germline V gene (reference sequence). The CDR3 loop reads CAWRGSPNRDRGSFGANVLTF. The CDR3 bases are TGTGCCTGGAGGGGGTCTCCGAACCGGGACAGGGGGTCCTTTGGGGCCAACGTCCTGACTTTC.

The rearrangement links TRBV7-9 to TRBJ2-7, with TRBD2 matching 7 bases. V dropped 7 bases and J dropped 0; count of bases not matched to a gene: 15. Germline lookup yields CDR1 SEHNR and CDR2 FQNEAQ (reference sequence). The CDR3 is 17 residues long. As DNA, the CDR3 is TGTGCCAGCACTCCGGGACCTCGGGGGGAATACTCCTACGAGCAGTACTTC. This encodes CASTPGPRGEYSYEQYF. Based on the CDR3 plus reference TRBV7-9 and TRBJ2-7, the full variable domain is DTGVSQNPRHKITKRGQNVTFRCDPISEHNRLYWYRQTLGQGPEFLTYFQNEAQLEKSRLLSDRFSAERPKGSFSTLEIQRTEQGDSAMYLCASTPGPRGEYSYEQYFGPGTRLTVT.

This sequence joins TRBV10-1 and TRBJ2-7; perhaps TRBD2 as D (5 bases). CDR1 is WNHNN, CDR2 SYGVQD, per germline (reference sequence). The CDR3 extends over 14 amino acids. The V end lost 0 bases, the J end lost 5 bases, and 11 bases lay between the germline ends. CDR3 sequence reads: CASSESKGGHEQYF. Here the CDR3 DNA reads TGCGCCAGCAGTGAGTCGAAGGGCGGGCACGAGCAGTACTTC.

The genes are TRBV3-1 (or the pseudogene TRBV3-2) and TRBJ1-1; D is ambiguous. From germline, CDR1 is LGHDT and CDR2 YNNKEL (reference sequence). CDR3 length equals 13 residues. V lost 1 base, J lost 7 bases, and 10 bases lay in between. Written as DNA, the CDR3 is TGTGCCAGCAGCCAAGTTTGGCCGAATGAAGCTTTCTTT. Translation gives CASSQVWPNEAFF.

Here the CDR3 DNA reads TGTGCCAGCAGCTCGTCTAGCGGGGTGAACACCGGGGAGCTGTTTTTT. Translated: CASSSSSGVNTGELFF. The V call is TRBV7-3, the J call TRBJ2-2, with 9 bases fitting TRBD2. Germline loops: CDR1 SGHTA, CDR2 FQGTGA. J was trimmed by 1 base and V by 4 bases; bases with no gene match: 4. The CDR3 covers 16 residues. Supplemented by reference TRBV7-3 and TRBJ2-2, the full variable domain reads GAGVSQTPSNKVTEKGKYVELRCDPISGHTALYWYRQSLGQGPEFLIYFQGTGAADDSGLPNDRFFAVRPEGSVSTLKIQRTERGDSAVYLCASSSSSGVNTGELFFGEGSRLTVL.

This chain connects TRBV10-2 to TRBJ2-7; D may be TRBD2 (5 bases). Trimming took off 0 bases at V and 4 bases at J, with 10 bases between the two ends. The CDR3 sequence is 14 residues long. CDR1 is WSHSY, CDR2 SAAADI, per germline. The CDR3: CASSESMVAYEQYF. CDR3 bases: TGCGCCAGCAGTGAGTCGATGGTAGCGTACGAGCAGTACTTC.

V usage is TRBV7-9 and J usage is TRBJ1-3; no clear D gene. V lost 1 base and J 2 bases, leaving 6 bases between the germline ends. The length of the CDR3 is 14 residues. Germline V CDR1 and CDR2: SEHNR, FQNEAQ (reference sequence). DNA of the CDR3: TGTGCCAGCAGCTTAGTAAGCGCTGGAAACACCATATATTTT. The encoded protein is CASSLVSAGNTIYF.

V usage is TRBV30 and J usage is TRBJ2-5, with 9 nucleotides matching TRBD2. Germline CDR1 and CDR2: GTSNPN and SVGIG (reference sequence). V trimming: 2 bases; J trimming: 0 bases; junction bases outside the gene matches: 7. The CDR3 totals 16 residues. CDR3 residues: CAWSYLSGGYQETQYF. CDR3 sequence (DNA): TGTGCCTGGAGTTACCTTAGCGGGGGCTACCAAGAGACCCAGTACTTC.

This chain connects TRBV10-2 to TRBJ2-5; 8 nucleotides align to TRBD2. V gave up 1 base and J gave up 5 bases; unmatched junction bases: 6. The germline CDR1 and CDR2 sequences are WSHSY and SAAADI. The CDR3 runs 15 residues. The CDR3 DNA sequence: TGCGCCAGCAGTGAGTTCAGCGGGAGCGAGGAGACCCAGTACTTC. Translated, it gives CASSEFSGSEETQYF.

The V call is TRBV6-5, the J call TRBJ1-4; no definite D call. The length of the CDR3 is 15 residues. V was cut by 0 bases and J by 5 bases, with 10 bases left in between. Germline CDR1 reads MNHEY; CDR2 reads SVGAGI. CDR3 region: CASSYSWAENEKLFF. DNA of the CDR3: TGTGCCAGCAGTTACTCATGGGCAGAGAATGAAAAACTGTTTTTT.

For the CDR3, the DNA is TGTGCCAGCAGCCCGCTTCTGGCGGATACTAATGAAAAACTGTTTTTT. Amino acids: CASSPLLADTNEKLFF. The chain recombines TRBV3-1 (or the pseudogene TRBV3-2) with TRBJ1-4; no definite D call. This CDR3 has 16 amino acids. Germline V gene sequence: CDR1 LGHDT, CDR2 YNNKEL (reference sequence). Trimming cost V 4 bases and J 2 bases, with 14 bases left between them.

The gene calls are TRBV9 and TRBJ1-1; D is unresolved. The CDR3 extends over 14 amino acids. The germline CDR1 and CDR2 sequences are SGDLS and YYNGEE. V was pared by 4 bases and J by 1 base, with 11 bases between. Written as DNA, the CDR3 is TGTGCCAGCAGCCTCCTGGGAGAGAACACTGAAGCTTTCTTT. It translates to CASSLLGENTEAFF.

The chain employs TRBV4-3 and TRBJ2-1; D is perhaps TRBD1 (6 bases). The CDR3 covers 15 residues. The germline gives CDR1 LGHNA, CDR2 YSLEER. The V and J ends lost 0 bases and 6 bases respectively, with 12 bases between them. The CDR3 here is CASSQDWGPGNEQFF. Written as DNA, the CDR3 is TGCGCCAGCAGCCAAGACTGGGGGCCCGGCAATGAGCAGTTCTTC.

This clone was observed a handful of times. This chain links TRBV6-5 with TRBJ1-1, with 7 bases identical to TRBD1. This CDR3 spans 15 amino acids. Germline V gives CDR1 MNHEY, CDR2 SVGAGI. V dropped 0 bases and J dropped 1; count of bases not matched to a gene: 2. The CDR3 DNA is TGTGCCAGCAGTTACTCGGGACAGTGGAACACTGAAGCTTTCTTT. Its protein is CASSYSGQWNTEAFF.

Turning to this clone: This same CDR3 is encoded by further DNA sequences in the sample. The chain couples TRBV28 to TRBJ1-2, with D unclear. V was shortened by 2 bases and J by 4 bases, with 5 bases between the two germline ends. CDR1 is MDHEN and CDR2 is SYDVKM in the germline V gene. The CDR3 consists of 12 residues. CDR3 nucleotide sequence: TGTGCCAGCAGTTTAGGCAGCTATGGCTACACCTTC. Its protein product is CASSLGSYGYTF.

The CDR3 spells CASRTGLGEKLFF. DNA of the CDR3: TGTGCCAGCCGGACAGGGTTGGGGGAAAAACTGTTTTTT. The V call is TRBV11-2, the J call TRBJ1-4; 8 nucleotides match TRBD1. The CDR3 sequence is 13 residues long. The germline V gene has CDR1 SGHAT and CDR2 FQNNGV. Trimming took 8 bases from V and 8 from J; bases not matched to a gene: 7.

The genes are TRBV7-2 and TRBJ2-2, with D uncertain. Looked up from germline, CDR1 is SGHTA and CDR2 is FQGNSA. V lost 5 bases and J lost 6, with 10 bases in between. The CDR3 is 13 residues long. The DNA for the CDR3 is TGTGCCAGCAGCATACCCCCGGCCGGGGAGCTGTTTTTT. This encodes CASSIPPAGELFF.

The rearrangement joins TRBV7-3 to TRBJ2-5; D perhaps matches TRBD1 (6 bases). Trimming pared 2 bases from V and 2 bases from J, leaving 12 bases between. Germline loops: CDR1 SGHTA, CDR2 FQGTGA. This CDR3 spans 15 amino acids. DNA of the CDR3: TGTGCCAGCAGCTTATTCCCGGGACAACAAGAGACCCAGTACTTC. This translates into CASSLFPGQQETQYF.

Concerning this clone itself: Other nucleotide sequences in the sample specify the same CDR3. The chain has TRBV5-1 and TRBJ1-1; 10 nucleotides match TRBD1. Germline CDR1 and CDR2: SGHRS and YFSETQ. Germline trimming cut 0 bases from V and 4 bases from J; bases unmatched to any gene: 3. This CDR3 has 15 amino acids. This chain's CDR3 is CASSLGQGAGTEAFF. In nucleotides, the CDR3 is TGCGCCAGCAGCTTGGGACAGGGGGCCGGCACTGAAGCTTTCTTT.

This clone came up a few times. V usage is TRBV7-6 and J usage is TRBJ2-3; 12 nucleotides align to TRBD2. With V trimmed by 0 bases and J by 6 bases, 13 bases remained unmatched. The germline V gene has CDR1 SGHVS and CDR2 FNYEAQ. CDR3 length equals 19 residues. The chain's CDR3 is CASSLASPTSGGRGDTQYF. The CDR3 DNA reads as TGTGCCAGCAGCTTAGCGTCCCCGACTAGCGGGGGAAGGGGGGATACGCAGTATTTT.

V and J are TRBV9 and TRBJ1-1; D is perhaps TRBD1 (6 bases). This CDR3 contains 15 residues. Germline CDR1 is SGDLS and CDR2 is YYNGEE. Trimming left V 4 bases short and J 4 bases short, with 17 bases between. The CDR3 is CASSPSGGGGTEAFF. The CDR3, as DNA: TGTGCCAGCAGCCCGAGCGGGGGCGGCGGCACTGAAGCTTTCTTT.

This chain links TRBV21-1 with TRBJ2-1; the D call in the table, TRBD2, was not verified against the DNA. TRBV21-1 constitutes a pseudogene. The CDR3 runs 17 residues. The CDR3: CASSLRNWCGGGGEQFF. The DNA of the CDR3 is TGTGCCAGCAGCCTGAGGAATTGGTGCGGGGGGGGAGGTGAGCAGTTCTTC.